The clone carrying this TCR beta chain showed up many times. Trimming cost V 7 bases and J 2 bases, with 19 bases left between them. Germline CDR1 and CDR2: DFQATT and SNEGSKA (reference sequence). There are 15 residues in the CDR3. This specimen comes from a study of T-cell reconstitution after alpha-beta-depleted transplantation in children. The TCRbeta library incorporated unique molecular identifiers. A single record per CDR3 protein comes from TCRdb applying MiXCR to the PCR reads. The sample yields some 600,000 distinct CDR3 sequences, roughly 15% seen once. The sequence was obtained from a human donor who donated a stem cell graft to a child with acute myeloid leukemia. The rearrangement joins TRBV20-1 to TRBJ2-3, with D possibly TRBD2 on 6 matching bases. The specimen was PBMCs from the stem cell graft donor, collected from the stem cell graft. In DNA, the CDR3 is TGCAGTGGATCTACGGTAGCGGTAACCACAGATACGCAGTATTTT. As protein: CSGSTVAVTTDTQYF.